This TCR beta chain originates from a study of T cell responses to AZD1222 COVID-19 vaccine (dated by TCRdb to the early 2020s). As for the study more broadly: AZD1222 recipients with second doses at about 4 weeks or about 12 weeks were pooled, because spike-specific TCR depth and breadth did not differ between schedules. A total of more than 230 trial participants underwent TCR sequencing, of whom 200 to 220 received two doses of AZD1222 and approximately 25 received two doses of the MenACWY control vaccine. Enrollment into the trials was organized by age into subgroups of 18-55, 56-69 and 70-plus years, and those subgroups contained roughly 140, 27 and 60 TCR-sequenced participants, respectively. Results and caveats for the whole study, not just this receptor: CD4 TCRs associated with the vaccine covered the entire spike protein, and the dominant responses were in regions 160-218 and 743-854. Most participants were white British and females outnumbered males, and the authors suggested that clonal diversity may have been underestimated. Because no samples from the day 14 peak response were available, repertoires could be characterized only after the peak T cell response. The 56-69-year group was small, and its depth increase did not reach significance, likely because of low power. Spike-specific TCR breadth and depth rose significantly after two AZD1222 doses compared with day 0 and with MenACWY recipients. Reportedly, almost half of the unique spike-specific TCRs recognized epitopes lying outside the regions that are mutated in the B.1.351 and B.1.1.7 variants. Conclusions about previously exposed vaccinees are limited because only 6 or 7 AZD1222 recipients were SARS-CoV-2 seropositive at baseline.

As to this clone: What antigen it recognizes has not been identified. Within one base of it there is no much larger clone, and no base qualities were kept.

The label giving this sample's time point can be read as: baseline before first vaccination. Vaccinee samples were obtained from the UK trials COV001 and COV002, which included a single-blind randomized controlled phase 2/3 trial of AZD1222 (ChAdOx1 nCoV-19) in healthy adults. For TCRbeta chain sequencing, PBMC samples from trial participants were taken at day 0 and at day 28 after the second dose. The CDR3 regions of human TCRbeta chains were analyzed by immunosequencing. As for the authors' bioinformatics: TCRs in the repertoires were compared against a reference library of SARS-CoV-2-specific TCRs that had been generated with the MIRA antigen-specificity platform. Breadth was defined as the fraction of unique TCRs that were SARS-CoV-2-associated, and depth was defined as the fraction of total T cells that were SARS-CoV-2-associated. Using the MIRA data, each spike-specific TCR was assigned both to the spike region to which the TCR was reactive and to a CD4 or CD8 class. Log10-transformed breadth and depth values were compared by one-way ANOVA with Sidak's multiple comparisons tests. TCRdb mirrors the immuneACCESS table, restricted to in-frame sequences. Some clones are absent from its copies; in checked studies, under half trace to an unresolved V gene, and the reason for the others is unknown. V and J calls and clone size are copied from that table; D and trimming were computed from the DNA. This sample holds 150,000 to 200,000 clones; 85% to 90% were observed only once. The ten largest make up 1.5% to 2% of the sample.

Counted from cysteine to phenylalanine, this CDR3 has 15 amino acids. The CDR3 DNA has 45 bases and is translated from base 1. V is pared back by 3 bases and J by 2 bases, with 11 bases lying between the germline termini. CDR1 and CDR2 are read off the germline V gene as MNHNS and SASEGT. The receptor was derived from an adult in good health. Sample: peripheral blood, taken on day 0 of AZD1222 vaccination. This chain is built from TRBV6-1 and TRBJ1-5; the D segment could be TRBD1, given 5 matching bases. The nucleotide sequence reads as follows: TGTGCCAGCAGTGAGGGACCGGTGGGCAATCAGCCCCAGCATTTT. This codes for CASSEGPVGNQPQHF.